This TCR beta chain appears in the sequencing data of a study of T cell responses to AZD1222 COVID-19 vaccine. The germline V and J ends were trimmed by 4 bases and 7 bases, with 14 bases remaining between them. Germline CDR1 SGHTA, CDR2 FQGNSA. The CDR3 is made up of 14 amino acids. The protocol was immunoSEQ multiplex PCR, while the TCRdb copy is restricted to in-frame clones and leaves out a portion. Of tens of thousands of clones listed, nearly 90% are singletons. The source is an adult who received the AZD1222 COVID-19 vaccine. This chain joins TRBV7-2 and TRBJ1-5; D possibly corresponds to TRBD1 (6 bases). The starting material was peripheral blood, obtained 28 days after the second AZD1222 dose. This chain's CDR3 is CASSSLGGVQPQHF. The CDR3 DNA sequence: TGTGCCAGCAGCTCCTTAGGGGGTGTGCAGCCCCAGCATTTT.